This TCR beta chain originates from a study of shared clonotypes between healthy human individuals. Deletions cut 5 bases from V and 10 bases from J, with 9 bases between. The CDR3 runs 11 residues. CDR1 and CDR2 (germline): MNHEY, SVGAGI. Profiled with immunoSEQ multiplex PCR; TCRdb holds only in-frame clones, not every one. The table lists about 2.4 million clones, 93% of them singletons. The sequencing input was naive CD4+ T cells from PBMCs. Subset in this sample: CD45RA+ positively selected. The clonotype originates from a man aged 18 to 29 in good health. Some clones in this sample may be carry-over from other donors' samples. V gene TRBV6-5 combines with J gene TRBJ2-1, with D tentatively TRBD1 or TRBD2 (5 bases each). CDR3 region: CASSPGTEQFF. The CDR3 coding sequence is TGTGCCAGCAGTCCGGGGACGGAGCAGTTCTTC.